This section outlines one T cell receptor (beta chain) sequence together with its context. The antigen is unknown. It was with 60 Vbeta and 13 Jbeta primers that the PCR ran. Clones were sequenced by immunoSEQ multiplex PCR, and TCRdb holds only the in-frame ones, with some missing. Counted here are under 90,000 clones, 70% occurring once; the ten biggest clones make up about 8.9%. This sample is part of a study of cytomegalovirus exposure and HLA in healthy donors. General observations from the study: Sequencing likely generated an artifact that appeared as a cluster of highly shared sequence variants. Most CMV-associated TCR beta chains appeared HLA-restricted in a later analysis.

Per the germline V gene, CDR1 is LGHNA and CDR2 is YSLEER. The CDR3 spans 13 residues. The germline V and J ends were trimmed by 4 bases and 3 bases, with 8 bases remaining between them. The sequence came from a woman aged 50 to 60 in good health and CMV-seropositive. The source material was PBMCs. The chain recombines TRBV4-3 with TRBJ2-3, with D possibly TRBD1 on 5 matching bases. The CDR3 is CASSPRVTDTQYF. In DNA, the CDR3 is TGCGCCAGCAGCCCCAGGGTGACAGATACGCAGTATTTT.